A selection of T cell receptor beta chains follows, all from one sample in a study of T cell responses to AZD1222 COVID-19 vaccine. Sequenced by immunoSEQ multiplex PCR; TCRdb stores in-frame clones only, minus some. The sample lists 120,000 to 150,000 clones, just over 90% occurring once. Here the sequenced sample was peripheral blood, taken on day 0 of AZD1222 vaccination. These TCRs come from an adult in good health. CDR3s include the opening cysteine and the closing phenylalanine or tryptophan. A D gene is named only where the DNA matches it firmly. Size is stated for part of the rows, as once, few or many counts, or as a class when the clone is expanded.

d_call: NA; j_call: TRBJ1-2; v_call: TRBV7-9; clone_size: NA; cdr3_aa: CASRPAWEGHGYTF; cdr3_nt: TGTGCCAGCAGGCCCGCATGGGAGGGGCATGGCTACACCTTC
d_call: NA; j_call: TRBJ1-2; v_call: TRBV4-2; clone_size: NA; cdr3_aa: CASSLDRRNYGYTF; cdr3_nt: TGTGCCAGCAGCCTCGATAGAAGAAACTATGGCTACACCTTC
d_call: TRBD1; j_call: TRBJ1-2; v_call: TRBV6-6; clone_size: NA; cdr3_aa: CASRFPGQGEGGYTF; cdr3_nt: TGTGCCAGCAGGTTTCCGGGACAGGGGGAGGGTGGCTACACCTTC
d_call: NA; j_call: TRBJ2-7; v_call: TRBV2; clone_size: NA; cdr3_aa: CASTDRGRESYEQYF; cdr3_nt: TGTGCCAGCACCGACCGGGGACGGGAGTCCTACGAGCAGTACTTC
d_call: TRBD1; j_call: TRBJ1-6; v_call: TRBV3-1/TRBV3-2; clone_size: NA; cdr3_aa: CASSQRGQGMNSPLHF; cdr3_nt: TGTGCCAGCAGCCAGAGGGGGCAGGGGATGAATTCACCCCTCCACTTT
d_call: NA; j_call: TRBJ1-1; v_call: TRBV11-2; clone_size: NA; cdr3_aa: CASSITLNTEAFF; cdr3_nt: TGTGCCAGCAGTATCACACTGAACACTGAAGCTTTCTTT
d_call: NA; j_call: TRBJ1-6; v_call: TRBV7-2; clone_size: NA; cdr3_aa: CASSLSRDSPLHF; cdr3_nt: TGTGCCAGCAGCTTGTCCAGGGATTCACCCCTCCACTTT
d_call: TRBD2; j_call: TRBJ2-5; v_call: TRBV3-1/TRBV3-2; clone_size: NA; cdr3_aa: CASSHSGSPETQYF; cdr3_nt: TGTGCCAGCAGCCATAGCGGGAGTCCGGAGACCCAGTACTTC
d_call: TRBD1; j_call: TRBJ2-2; v_call: TRBV5-4; clone_size: NA; cdr3_aa: CASSLDGDRGLVNTGELFF; cdr3_nt: TGTGCCAGCAGCTTGGACGGGGACAGGGGGCTAGTAAACACCGGGGAGCTGTTTTTT
d_call: NA; j_call: TRBJ1-1; v_call: TRBV5-1; clone_size: NA; cdr3_aa: CASSLVGGKDTEAFF; cdr3_nt: TGCGCCAGCAGCTTGGTTGGGGGGAAGGACACTGAAGCTTTCTTT
d_call: NA; j_call: TRBJ1-5; v_call: TRBV18; clone_size: NA; cdr3_aa: CASSPPGGISNQPQHF; cdr3_nt: TGTGCCAGCTCACCACCCGGGGGGATTAGCAATCAGCCCCAGCATTTT
d_call: NA; j_call: TRBJ1-1; v_call: TRBV6-1; clone_size: NA; cdr3_aa: CASSERFGRAETEAFF; cdr3_nt: TGTGCCAGCAGTGAGAGATTCGGACGGGCGGAGACTGAAGCTTTCTTT
d_call: NA; j_call: TRBJ2-2; v_call: TRBV11-2; clone_size: NA; cdr3_aa: CASSRSTGELFF; cdr3_nt: TGTGCCAGCAGCCGGAGCACCGGGGAGCTGTTTTTT
d_call: NA; j_call: TRBJ1-5; v_call: TRBV12-5; clone_size: NA; cdr3_aa: CASAIDSNQPQHF; cdr3_nt: TGTGCTAGTGCCATAGATAGCAATCAGCCCCAGCATTTT
d_call: NA; j_call: TRBJ1-5; v_call: TRBV5-5; clone_size: few; cdr3_aa: CASSVSGSPAQPQHF; cdr3_nt: TGTGCCAGCAGCGTATCCGGGTCCCCGGCACAGCCCCAGCATTTT
d_call: TRBD1; j_call: TRBJ1-1; v_call: TRBV30; clone_size: NA; cdr3_aa: CAWSLGTGVNTEAFF; cdr3_nt: TGTGCCTGGAGTTTAGGGACAGGGGTAAACACTGAAGCTTTCTTT
d_call: NA; j_call: TRBJ1-1; v_call: TRBV18; clone_size: NA; cdr3_aa: CASSPAGLAEAFF; cdr3_nt: TGTGCCAGCTCACCTGCAGGGTTGGCTGAAGCTTTCTTT
d_call: NA; j_call: TRBJ1-4; v_call: TRBV6-5; clone_size: NA; cdr3_aa: CASRPDTTNEKLFF; cdr3_nt: TGTGCCAGCAGGCCGGATACAACTAATGAAAAACTGTTTTTT
d_call: NA; j_call: TRBJ2-3; v_call: TRBV2; clone_size: NA; cdr3_aa: CASQVSTDTQYF; cdr3_nt: TGTGCCAGCCAGGTTAGCACAGATACGCAGTATTTT
d_call: NA; j_call: TRBJ2-7; v_call: TRBV3-1/TRBV3-2; clone_size: NA; cdr3_aa: CASSPFLGRSSYEQYF; cdr3_nt: TGTGCCAGCAGCCCCTTTTTGGGCAGGTCTTCCTACGAGCAGTACTTC
d_call: NA; j_call: TRBJ2-3; v_call: TRBV5-4; clone_size: NA; cdr3_aa: CASSFGGDTQYF; cdr3_nt: TGTGCCAGCAGCTTTGGGGGGGATACGCAGTATTTT
d_call: NA; j_call: TRBJ1-5; v_call: TRBV5-1; clone_size: NA; cdr3_aa: CASSLGRHEDQPQHF; cdr3_nt: TGCGCCAGCAGCTTGGGACGACACGAAGATCAGCCCCAGCATTTT
d_call: NA; j_call: TRBJ1-2; v_call: TRBV5-1; clone_size: NA; cdr3_aa: CASSLESPNYGYTF; cdr3_nt: TGCGCCAGCAGCTTGGAGTCACCTAACTATGGCTACACCTTC